This T cell receptor (beta chain) was sequenced during a study of T cells after yellow fever vaccination. Study-wide findings and caveats: Reappearing after the booster were most of the clones from primary vaccination (around 96% CD4, 88% CD8).

Each CDR3 protein gets one entry after TCRdb re-called the 5' RACE reads with MiXCR. Counted here are roughly 110,000 distinct CDR3 sequences, around 8.6% occurring once; the ten biggest clones make up 25%. With respect to this clonotype: The antigen remains unidentified.

The CDR3 contains 15 residues. Germline values: CDR1 SGHNT, CDR2 YYREEE (reference sequence). The ends lost 4 bases at V and 9 bases at J; junction bases unmatched: 13. The origin of this receptor is a man aged 30 to 39 who received the YFV17D yellow fever vaccine. The chain links TRBV5-4 to TRBJ2-1; 7 nucleotides agree with TRBD1. Here the sequenced sample was CD8+ T cells sorted from PBMCs, taken 45 days after the yellow fever booster vaccination. CDR3 residues: CASSNDPTGTSEQFF. The CDR3, as DNA: TGTGCCAGCAGCAACGACCCGACAGGGACGAGTGAGCAGTTCTTC.